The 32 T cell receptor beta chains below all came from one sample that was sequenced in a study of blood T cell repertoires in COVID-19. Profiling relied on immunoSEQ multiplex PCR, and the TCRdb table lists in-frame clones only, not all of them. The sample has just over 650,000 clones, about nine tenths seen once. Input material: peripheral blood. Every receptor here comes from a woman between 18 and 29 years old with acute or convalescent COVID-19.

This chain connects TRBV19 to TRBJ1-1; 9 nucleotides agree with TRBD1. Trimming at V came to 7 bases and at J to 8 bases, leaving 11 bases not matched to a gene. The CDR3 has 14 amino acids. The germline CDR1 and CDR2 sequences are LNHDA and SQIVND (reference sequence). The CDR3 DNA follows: TGTGCCAGTACCCCCGGGACAGGGTTCGGGGAAGCTTTCTTT. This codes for CASTPGTGFGEAFF. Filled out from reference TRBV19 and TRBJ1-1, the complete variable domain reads DGGITQSPKYLFRKEGQNVTLSCEQNLNHDAMYWYRQDPGQGLRLIYYSQIVNDFQKGDIAEGYSVSREKKESFPLTVTSAQKNPTAFYLCASTPGTGFGEAFFGQGTRLTVV.

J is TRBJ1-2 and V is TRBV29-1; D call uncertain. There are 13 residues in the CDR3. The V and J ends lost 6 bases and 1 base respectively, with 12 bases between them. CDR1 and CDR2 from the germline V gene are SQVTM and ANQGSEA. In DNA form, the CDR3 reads TGCAGCGTGCTCTCGCCAGATAACTATGGCTACACCTTC. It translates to CSVLSPDNYGYTF.

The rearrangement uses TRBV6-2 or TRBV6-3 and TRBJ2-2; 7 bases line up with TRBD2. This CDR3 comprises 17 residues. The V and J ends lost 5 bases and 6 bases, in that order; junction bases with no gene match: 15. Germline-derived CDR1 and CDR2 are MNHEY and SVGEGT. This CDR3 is CASSLKLAGVGPGELFF. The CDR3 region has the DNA TGTGCCAGCAGTCTGAAGCTGGCGGGGGTGGGCCCCGGGGAGCTGTTTTTT.

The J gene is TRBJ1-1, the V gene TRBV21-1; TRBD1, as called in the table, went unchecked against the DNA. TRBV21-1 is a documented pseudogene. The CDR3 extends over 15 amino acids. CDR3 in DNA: TGTGCCAGCCGGGCAGGGGGTCCCCCCCACACTGAAGCTTTCTTT. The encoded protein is CASRAGGPPHTEAFF.

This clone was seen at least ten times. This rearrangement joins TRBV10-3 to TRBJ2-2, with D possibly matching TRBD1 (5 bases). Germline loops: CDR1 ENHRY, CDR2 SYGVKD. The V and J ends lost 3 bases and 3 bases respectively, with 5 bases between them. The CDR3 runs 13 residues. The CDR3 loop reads CAISDRDTGELFF. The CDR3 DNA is TGTGCCATCAGTGACAGGGACACCGGGGAGCTGTTTTTT.

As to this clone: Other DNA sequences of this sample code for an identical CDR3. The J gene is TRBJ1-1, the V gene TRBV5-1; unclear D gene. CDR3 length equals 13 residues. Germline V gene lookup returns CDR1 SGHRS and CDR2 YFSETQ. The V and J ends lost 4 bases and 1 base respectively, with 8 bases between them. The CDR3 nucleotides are TGCGCCAGCAGCCCGAGCGGGAACACTGAAGCTTTCTTT. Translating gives CASSPSGNTEAFF.

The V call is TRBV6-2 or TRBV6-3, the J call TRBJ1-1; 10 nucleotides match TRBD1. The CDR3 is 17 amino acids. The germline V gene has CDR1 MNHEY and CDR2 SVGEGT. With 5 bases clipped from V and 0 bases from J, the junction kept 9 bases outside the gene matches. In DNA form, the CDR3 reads TGTGCCAGCAGTCTTGACAGGGGGCTCTCATTGAACACTGAAGCTTTCTTT. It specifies CASSLDRGLSLNTEAFF.

In nucleotides, the CDR3 is TGTGCCAGCTCACCGGACAGCACGGAGGGCTACACCTTC. Residues: CASSPDSTEGYTF. V usage is TRBV18 and J usage is TRBJ1-2, with D possibly TRBD1 on 6 matching bases. The CDR3 extends over 13 amino acids. The germline gives CDR1 KGHSH, CDR2 LQKENI. V dropped 3 bases and J dropped 8 bases, with 13 bases sitting between them.

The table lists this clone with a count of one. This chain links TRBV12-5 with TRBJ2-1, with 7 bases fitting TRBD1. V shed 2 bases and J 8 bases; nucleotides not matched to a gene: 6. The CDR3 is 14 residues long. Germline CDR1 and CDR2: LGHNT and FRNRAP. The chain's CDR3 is CASGLLEGAYEQFF. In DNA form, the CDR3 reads TGTGCTAGTGGTTTGCTAGAGGGGGCGTATGAGCAGTTCTTC.

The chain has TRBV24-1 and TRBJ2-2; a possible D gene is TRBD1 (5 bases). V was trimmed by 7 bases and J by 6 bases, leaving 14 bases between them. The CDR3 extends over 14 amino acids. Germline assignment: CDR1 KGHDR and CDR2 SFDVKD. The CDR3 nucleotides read TGTGCCACCAGCCTCATCAGGGTGGCCGGGGAGCTGTTTTTT. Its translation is CATSLIRVAGELFF.

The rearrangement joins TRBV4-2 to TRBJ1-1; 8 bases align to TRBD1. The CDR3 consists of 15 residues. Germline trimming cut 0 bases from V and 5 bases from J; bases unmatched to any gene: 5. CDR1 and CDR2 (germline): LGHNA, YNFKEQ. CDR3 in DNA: TGTGCCAGCAGCCAAGATGGGGGACAGGCGACTGAAGCTTTCTTT. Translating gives CASSQDGGQATEAFF.

The CDR3 sequence: CASSSGRTGRLAGELFF. The DNA of the CDR3 is TGTGCCAGCAGCTCAGGTCGGACAGGGAGGTTGGCCGGGGAGCTGTTTTTT. The chain is built from TRBV11-3 and TRBJ2-2; TRBD1 agrees at 8 bases. V lost 4 bases and J lost 6; bases outside the gene matches: 13. CDR3 size: 17 residues. Germline assignment: CDR1 SGHNT and CDR2 YENEEA. Looking up the rest from reference TRBV11-3 and TRBJ2-2 gives the full variable domain: EAGVVQSPRYKIIEKKQPVAFWCNPISGHNTLYWYLQNLGQGPELLIRYENEEAVDDSQLPKDRFSAERLKGVDSTLKIQPAELGDSAVYLCASSSGRTGRLAGELFFGEGSRLTVL.

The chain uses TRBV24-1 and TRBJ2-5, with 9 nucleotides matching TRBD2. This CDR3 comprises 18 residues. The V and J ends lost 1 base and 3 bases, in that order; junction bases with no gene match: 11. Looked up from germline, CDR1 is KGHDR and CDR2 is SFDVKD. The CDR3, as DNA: TGTGCCACCAGTGATTTTGGCGGGGGGGCAGTCTCCAAAGAGACCCAGTACTTC. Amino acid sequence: CATSDFGGGAVSKETQYF.

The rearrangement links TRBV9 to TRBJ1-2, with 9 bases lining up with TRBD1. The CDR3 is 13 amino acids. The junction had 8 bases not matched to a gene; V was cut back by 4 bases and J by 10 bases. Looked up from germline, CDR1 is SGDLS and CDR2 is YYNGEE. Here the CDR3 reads CASSSLTGGNYTF. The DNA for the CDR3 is TGTGCCAGCAGCAGTTTGACAGGGGGAAACTACACCTTC.

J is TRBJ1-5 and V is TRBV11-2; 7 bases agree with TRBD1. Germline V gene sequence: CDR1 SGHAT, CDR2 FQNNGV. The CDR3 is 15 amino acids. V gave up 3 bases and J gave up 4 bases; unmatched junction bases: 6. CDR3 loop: CASSFSGTENQPQHF. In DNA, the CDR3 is TGTGCCAGCAGCTTCTCGGGGACAGAGAATCAGCCCCAGCATTTT.

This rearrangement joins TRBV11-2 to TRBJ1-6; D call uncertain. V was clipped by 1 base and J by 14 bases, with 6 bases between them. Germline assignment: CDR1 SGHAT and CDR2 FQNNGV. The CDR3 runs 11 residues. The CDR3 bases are TGTGCCAGCAGCTTAGGAGGTTCCCTCCACTTT. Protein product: CASSLGGSLHF.

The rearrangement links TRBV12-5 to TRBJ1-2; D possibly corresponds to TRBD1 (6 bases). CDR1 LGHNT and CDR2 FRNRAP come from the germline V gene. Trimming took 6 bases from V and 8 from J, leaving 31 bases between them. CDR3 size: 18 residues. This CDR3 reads CASGPAPFLRGRGGGYTF. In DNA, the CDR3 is TGTGCTAGTGGACCAGCCCCGTTCCTCCGGGGGCGCGGGGGAGGCTACACCTTC.

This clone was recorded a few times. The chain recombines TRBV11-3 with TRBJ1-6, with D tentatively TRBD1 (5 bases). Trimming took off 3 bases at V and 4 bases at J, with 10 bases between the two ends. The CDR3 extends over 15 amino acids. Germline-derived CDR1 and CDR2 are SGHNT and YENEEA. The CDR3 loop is CASSLDDSYNSPLHF. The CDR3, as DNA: TGTGCCAGCAGCTTGGACGACAGTTATAATTCACCCCTCCACTTT.

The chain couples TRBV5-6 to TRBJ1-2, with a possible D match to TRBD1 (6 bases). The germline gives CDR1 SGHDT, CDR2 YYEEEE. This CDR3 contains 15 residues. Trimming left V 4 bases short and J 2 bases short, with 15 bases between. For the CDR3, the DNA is TGTGCCAGCAGCCCCCCTTCGGACAGCAACTATGGCTACACCTTC. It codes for CASSPPSDSNYGYTF.

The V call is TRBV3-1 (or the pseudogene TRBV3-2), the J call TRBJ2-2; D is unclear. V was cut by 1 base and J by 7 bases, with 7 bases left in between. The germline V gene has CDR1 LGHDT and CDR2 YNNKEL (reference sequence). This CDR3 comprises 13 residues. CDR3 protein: CASSQVGIGELFF. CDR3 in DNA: TGTGCCAGCAGCCAAGTCGGTATCGGGGAGCTGTTTTTT.

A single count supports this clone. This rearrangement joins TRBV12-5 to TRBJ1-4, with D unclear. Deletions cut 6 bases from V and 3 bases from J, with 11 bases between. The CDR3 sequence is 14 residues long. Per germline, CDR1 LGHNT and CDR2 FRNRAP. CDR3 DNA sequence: TGTGCTAGTGGCCCGGGGAGACCTAATGAAAAACTGTTTTTT. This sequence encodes CASGPGRPNEKLFF.

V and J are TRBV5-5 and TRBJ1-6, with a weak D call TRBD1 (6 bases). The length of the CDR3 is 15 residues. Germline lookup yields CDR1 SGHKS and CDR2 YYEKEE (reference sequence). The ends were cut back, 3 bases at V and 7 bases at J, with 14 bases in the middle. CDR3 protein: CASSSGPRGNSPLHF. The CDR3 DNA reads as TGTGCCAGCAGCTCCGGACCCAGGGGCAATTCACCCCTCCACTTT.

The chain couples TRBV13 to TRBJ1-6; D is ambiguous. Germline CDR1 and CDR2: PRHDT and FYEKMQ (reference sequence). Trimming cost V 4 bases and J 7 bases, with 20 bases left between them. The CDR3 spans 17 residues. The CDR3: CASSSKPGIRGNSPLHF. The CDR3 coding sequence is TGTGCCAGCAGCTCAAAACCCGGGATCCGGGGAAATTCACCCCTCCACTTT.

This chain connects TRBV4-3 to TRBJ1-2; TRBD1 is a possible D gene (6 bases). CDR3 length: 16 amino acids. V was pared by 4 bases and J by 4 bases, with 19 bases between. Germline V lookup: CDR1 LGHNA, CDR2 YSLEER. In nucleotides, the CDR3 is TGCGCCAGCAGCCCGGCTGCCACACAGGGTACCTATGGCTACACCTTC. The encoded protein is CASSPAATQGTYGYTF.

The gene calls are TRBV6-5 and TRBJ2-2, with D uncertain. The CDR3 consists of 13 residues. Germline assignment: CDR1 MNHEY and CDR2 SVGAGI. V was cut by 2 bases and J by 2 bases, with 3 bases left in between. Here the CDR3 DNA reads TGTGCCAGCAGTTACCTTAACACCGGGGAGCTGTTTTTT. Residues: CASSYLNTGELFF.

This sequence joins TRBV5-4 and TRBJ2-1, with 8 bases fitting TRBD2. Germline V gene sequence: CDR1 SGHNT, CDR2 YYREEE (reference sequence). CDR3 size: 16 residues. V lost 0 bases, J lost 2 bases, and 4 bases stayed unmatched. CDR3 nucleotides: TGTGCCAGCAGCTTGGGGCCGGGACTAGCCTACAATGAGCAGTTCTTC. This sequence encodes CASSLGPGLAYNEQFF.

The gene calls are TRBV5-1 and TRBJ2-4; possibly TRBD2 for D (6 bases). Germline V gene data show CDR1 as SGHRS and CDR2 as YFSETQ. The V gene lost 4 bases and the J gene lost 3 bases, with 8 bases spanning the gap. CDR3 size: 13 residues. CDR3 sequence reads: CASSPGGKNIQYF. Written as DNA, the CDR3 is TGCGCCAGCAGCCCCGGGGGCAAAAACATTCAGTACTTC.

CDR3: CATSDRQGYEQYF. The CDR3 coding sequence is TGTGCCACCAGTGATCGGCAGGGGTACGAGCAGTACTTC. This chain connects TRBV24-1 to TRBJ2-7, with a weak D call TRBD1 (6 bases). Trimming removed 3 bases at V and 4 bases at J, with 9 bases between. Germline CDR1 reads KGHDR; CDR2 reads SFDVKD. CDR3 size: 13 residues.

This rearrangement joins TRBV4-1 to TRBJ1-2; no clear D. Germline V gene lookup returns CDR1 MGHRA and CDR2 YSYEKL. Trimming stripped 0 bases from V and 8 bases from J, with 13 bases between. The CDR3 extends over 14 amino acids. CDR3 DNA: TGCGCCAGCAGCCAAGAGGGTAGAGGTAACGGCTACACCTTC. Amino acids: CASSQEGRGNGYTF.

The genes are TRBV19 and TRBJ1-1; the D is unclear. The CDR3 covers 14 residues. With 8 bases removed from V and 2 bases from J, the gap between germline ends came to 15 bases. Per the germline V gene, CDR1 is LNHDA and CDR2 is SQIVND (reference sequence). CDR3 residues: CASSRNQKNTEAFF. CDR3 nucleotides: TGTGCCAGTTCCAGAAACCAAAAAAACACTGAAGCTTTCTTT.

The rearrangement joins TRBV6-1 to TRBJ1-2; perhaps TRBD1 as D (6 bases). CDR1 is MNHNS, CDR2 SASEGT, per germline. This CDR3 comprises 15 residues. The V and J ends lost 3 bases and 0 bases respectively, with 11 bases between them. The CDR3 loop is CASSEAPGANYGYTF. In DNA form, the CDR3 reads TGTGCCAGCAGTGAGGCCCCAGGGGCTAACTATGGCTACACCTTC.

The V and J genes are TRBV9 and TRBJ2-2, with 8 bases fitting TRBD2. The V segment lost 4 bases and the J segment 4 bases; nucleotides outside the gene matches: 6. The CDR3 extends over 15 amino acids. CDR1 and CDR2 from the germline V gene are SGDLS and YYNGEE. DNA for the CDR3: TGTGCCAGCAGCAAGCGGGGGCTGGGCACCGGGGAGCTGTTTTTT. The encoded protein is CASSKRGLGTGELFF.